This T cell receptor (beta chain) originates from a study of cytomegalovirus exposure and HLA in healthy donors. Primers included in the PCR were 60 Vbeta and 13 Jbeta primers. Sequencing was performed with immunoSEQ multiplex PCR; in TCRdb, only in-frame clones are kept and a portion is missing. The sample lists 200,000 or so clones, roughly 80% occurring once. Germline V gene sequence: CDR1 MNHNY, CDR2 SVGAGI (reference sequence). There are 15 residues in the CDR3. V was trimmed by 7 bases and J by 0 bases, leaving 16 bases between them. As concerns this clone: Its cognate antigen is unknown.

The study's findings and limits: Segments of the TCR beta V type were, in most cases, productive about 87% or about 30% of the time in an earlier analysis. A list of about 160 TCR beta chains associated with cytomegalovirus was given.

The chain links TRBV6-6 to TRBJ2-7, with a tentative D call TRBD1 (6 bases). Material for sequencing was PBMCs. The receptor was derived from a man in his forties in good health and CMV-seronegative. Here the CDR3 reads CASTPMGASSYEQYF. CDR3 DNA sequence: TGTGCCAGCACCCCCATGGGGGCAAGCTCCTACGAGCAGTACTTC.